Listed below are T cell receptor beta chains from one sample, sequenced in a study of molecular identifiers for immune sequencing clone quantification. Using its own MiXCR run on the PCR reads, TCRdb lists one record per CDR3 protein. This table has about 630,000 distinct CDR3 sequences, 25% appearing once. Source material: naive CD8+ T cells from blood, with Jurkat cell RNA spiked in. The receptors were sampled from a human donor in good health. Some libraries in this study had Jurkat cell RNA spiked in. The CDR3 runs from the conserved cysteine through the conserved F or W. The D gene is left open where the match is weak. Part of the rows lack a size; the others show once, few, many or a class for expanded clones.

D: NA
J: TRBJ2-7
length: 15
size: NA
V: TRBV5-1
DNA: TGCGCCAGCAGCCTTGGGATCGGCAGCTCCTACGAGCAGTACTTC
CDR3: CASSLGIGSSYEQYF

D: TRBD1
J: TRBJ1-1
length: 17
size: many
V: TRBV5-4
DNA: TGTGCCAGCAGCCCGGGTCCGGGACAGGGGACAAACACTGAAGCTTTCTTT
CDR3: CASSPGPGQGTNTEAFF

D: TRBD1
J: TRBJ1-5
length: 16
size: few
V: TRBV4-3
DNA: TGCGCCAGCAGCCAAGATTGGACAGGGGGAGGTCAGCCCCAGCATTTT
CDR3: CASSQDWTGGGQPQHF

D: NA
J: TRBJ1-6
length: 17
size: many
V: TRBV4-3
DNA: TGCGCCAGCAGCCAAGATCTCGCCAGCTCCTATAATTCACCCCTCCACTTT
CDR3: CASSQDLASSYNSPLHF

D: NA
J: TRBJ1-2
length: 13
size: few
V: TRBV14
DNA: TGTGCCAGCAGCCAAGCGGCTAACTATGGCTACACCTTC
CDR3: CASSQAANYGYTF

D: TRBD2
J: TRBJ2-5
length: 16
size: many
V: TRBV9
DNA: TGTGCCAGCAGCGTAGCAAAAGCGGGAAGACAAGAGACCCAGTACTTC
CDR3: CASSVAKAGRQETQYF

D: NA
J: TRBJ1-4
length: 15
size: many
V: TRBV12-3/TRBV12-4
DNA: TGTGCCAGCAGTTTATCGACAGGCCTATATGAAAAACTGTTTTTT
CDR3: CASSLSTGLYEKLFF

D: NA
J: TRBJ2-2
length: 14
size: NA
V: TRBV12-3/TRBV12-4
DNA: TGTGCCAGCAGTTCGAGTAGAGACACCGGGGAGCTGTTTTTT
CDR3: CASSSSRDTGELFF

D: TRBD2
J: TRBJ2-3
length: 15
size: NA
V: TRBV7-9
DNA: TGTGCCAGCAGCTTAGCTAGCGGGGACACAGATACGCAGTATTTT
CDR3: CASSLASGDTDTQYF

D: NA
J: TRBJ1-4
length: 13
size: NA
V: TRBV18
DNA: TGTGCCAGCTCCGGGACCGAGAATGAAAAACTGTTTTTT
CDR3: CASSGTENEKLFF

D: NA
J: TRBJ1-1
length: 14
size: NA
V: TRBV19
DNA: TGTGCCAGTAGTATAGGTGGGGATAACACTGAAGCTTTCTTT
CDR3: CASSIGGDNTEAFF

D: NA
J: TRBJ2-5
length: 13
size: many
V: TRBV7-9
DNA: TGTGCCAGCGTGCAGACAGCCCAAGAGACCCAGTACTTC
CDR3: CASVQTAQETQYF

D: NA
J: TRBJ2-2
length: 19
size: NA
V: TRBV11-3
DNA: TGTGCCAGCAGCTTAGGCCCGTCTTTCGGGATGGAGAACACCGGGGAGCTGCTTTTT
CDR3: CASSLGPSFGMENTGELLF

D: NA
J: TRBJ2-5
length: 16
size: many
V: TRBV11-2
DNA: TGTGCCAGCAGCTTAGATTCATACACAATCCAAGAGACCCAGTACTTC
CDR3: CASSLDSYTIQETQYF

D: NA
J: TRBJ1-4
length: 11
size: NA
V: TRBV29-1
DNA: TGCAGCGTTGAAGGACCCGACTTCGTGTTTTTT
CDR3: CSVEGPDFVFF

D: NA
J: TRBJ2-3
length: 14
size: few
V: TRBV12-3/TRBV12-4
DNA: TGTGCCAGCAGTCCCGGGGACCCCGGGACTACGCAGTATTTT
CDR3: CASSPGDPGTTQYF

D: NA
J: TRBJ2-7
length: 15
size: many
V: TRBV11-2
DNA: TGTGCCAGCAGCTTAGCAGCGTGGACAGCCTACGAGCAGTACTTC
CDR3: CASSLAAWTAYEQYF

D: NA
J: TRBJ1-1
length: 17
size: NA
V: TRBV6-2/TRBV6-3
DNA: TGTGCCAGCAGCCAGCCCTGGACAGCCCTGGCTCACACTGAAGCTTTCTTT
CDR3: CASSQPWTALAHTEAFF

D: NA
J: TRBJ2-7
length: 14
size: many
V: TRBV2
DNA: TGTGCCAGATATCCCGGGACTCGTTCCTACGAGCAGTACTTC
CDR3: CARYPGTRSYEQYF

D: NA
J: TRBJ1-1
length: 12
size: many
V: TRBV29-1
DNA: TGCAGCGTTGTGTACGAGAACACTGAAGCTTTCTTT
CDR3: CSVVYENTEAFF

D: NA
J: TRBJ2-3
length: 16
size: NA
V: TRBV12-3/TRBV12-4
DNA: TGTGCCGGCAGTCCGGGGACATCCGGGAGCACAGATACGCAGTATTTT
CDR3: CAGSPGTSGSTDTQYF

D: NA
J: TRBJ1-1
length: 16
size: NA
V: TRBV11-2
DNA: TGTGCCAGCAGCTTAGATGATCCGAGTTGGAACACTGAAGCTTTCTTT
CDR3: CASSLDDPSWNTEAFF

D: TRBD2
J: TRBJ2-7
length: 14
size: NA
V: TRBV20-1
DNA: TGCAGTGCTAAGTCCGGGACTAGCGGCTACGAGCAGTACTTC
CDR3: CSAKSGTSGYEQYF

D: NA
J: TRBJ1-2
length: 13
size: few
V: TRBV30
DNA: TGTGCCTGGAGTGGAATCTGGAACTATGGCTACACCTTC
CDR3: CAWSGIWNYGYTF

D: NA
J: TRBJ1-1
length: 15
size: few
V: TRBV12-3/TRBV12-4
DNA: TGTGCCAGCAGTCGGACACCTCGCGGGGACACTGAAGCTTTCTTT
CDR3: CASSRTPRGDTEAFF

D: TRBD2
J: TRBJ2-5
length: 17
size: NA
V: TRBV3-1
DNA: TGTGCCAGCAGCCAAGGACTAGCGGGGGGGCGGGAGGAGACCCAGTACTTC
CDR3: CASSQGLAGGREETQYF

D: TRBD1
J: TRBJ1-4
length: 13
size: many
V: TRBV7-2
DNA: TGTGCCAGCAGCTTGGGACAGGGGGCCAAACTGTTTTTT
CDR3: CASSLGQGAKLFF

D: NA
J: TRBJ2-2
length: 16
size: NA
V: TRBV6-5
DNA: TGTGCCAGCGGATTAAGGGGGGGCAGAGACACCGGGGAGCTGTTTTTT
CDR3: CASGLRGGRDTGELFF

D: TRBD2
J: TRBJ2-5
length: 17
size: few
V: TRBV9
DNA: TGTGCCAGCAGCCCTCAAGCGGGACTAGCGGGGCAAGAGACCCAGTACTTC
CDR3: CASSPQAGLAGQETQYF

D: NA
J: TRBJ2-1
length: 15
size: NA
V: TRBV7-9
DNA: TGTGCCAGCAGCTTAGCGGTGCAGCCCTACAATGAGCAGTTCTTC
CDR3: CASSLAVQPYNEQFF

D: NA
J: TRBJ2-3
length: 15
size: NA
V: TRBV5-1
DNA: TGCGCCAGCAGCTCCCGGGACGGGGGCACAGCTACGCAGTATTTT
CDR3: CASSSRDGGTATQYF

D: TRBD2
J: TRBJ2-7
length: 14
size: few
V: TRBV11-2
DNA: TGTGCCAGCAGCACGACTAGCGGGGGTTACGAGCAGTACTTC
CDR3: CASSTTSGGYEQYF

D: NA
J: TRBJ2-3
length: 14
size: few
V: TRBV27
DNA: TGTGCCAGCAGTTTAGTGGGGGCCCCAGATACGCAGTATTTT
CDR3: CASSLVGAPDTQYF

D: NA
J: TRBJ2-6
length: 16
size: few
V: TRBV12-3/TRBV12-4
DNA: TGTGCCAACACCGGGGGGCCTCCCTCTGGGGCCAACATCCTGACTTTC
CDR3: CANTGGPPSGANILTF

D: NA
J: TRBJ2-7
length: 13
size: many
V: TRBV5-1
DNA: TGCGCCAGCAGCTTGGCGCTACGGTACGAGCAGTACTTC
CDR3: CASSLALRYEQYF

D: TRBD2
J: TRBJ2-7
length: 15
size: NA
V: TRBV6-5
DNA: TGTGCCAGCAGTTACCAGAGCGGGAGTATCGACGAGCAGTACTTC
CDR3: CASSYQSGSIDEQYF

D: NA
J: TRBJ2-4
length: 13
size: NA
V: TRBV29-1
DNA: TGCAGCGATTTCCGACTAGCCAAAAACATTCAGTACTTC
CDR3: CSDFRLAKNIQYF

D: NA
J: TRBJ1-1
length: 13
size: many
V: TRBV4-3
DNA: TGCGCCAGCAGCCCGAACCGGGCCACTGAAGCTTTCTTT
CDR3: CASSPNRATEAFF

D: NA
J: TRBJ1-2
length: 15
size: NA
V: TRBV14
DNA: TGTGCCAGCAGCCAGAATGGGGCCAGCCGTTATGGCTACACCTTC
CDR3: CASSQNGASRYGYTF

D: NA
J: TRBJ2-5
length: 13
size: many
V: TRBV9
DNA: TGTGCCAGCAGCGTAGGTTGGAAAGAGACCCAGTACTTC
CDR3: CASSVGWKETQYF

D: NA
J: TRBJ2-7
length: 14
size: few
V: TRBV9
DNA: TGTGCCAGCAGCGTAGGTAGCACCTCCTACGAGCAGTACTTC
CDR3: CASSVGSTSYEQYF